This T cell receptor beta chain was found in a study of CXCR3-negative and CXCR3-positive naive CD8 T cells. Broader study findings: More hydrophobic TRB CDR3s occurred in CXCR3-positive than in CXCR3-negative naive cells.

To note about this clonotype: The antigen remains unidentified.

The TRB libraries of cDNA were built by UMI-labeled 5' RACE. TCRdb re-called the 5' RACE reads; one entry per CDR3 protein, DNA not given. Its table records about 150,000 distinct CDR3 sequences. CD45RO-CCR7+CD27+CD95- marked naive CD8+ T cells. The receptor's source is a human donor in good health. Some clones in this sample may be carry-over from other donors' samples. Sequenced: naive CXCR3+ CD8+ T cells from blood. The subset was: CD45RO-CCR7+CD27+CD95- naive CD8+ T cells expressing CXCR3 (TNR3+).

The CDR3 here is CASSLVGGTDTQYF. The chain has TRBV7-9 and TRBJ2-3; there is no DNA to check the TCRdb D call of TRBD1. The CDR3 totals 14 residues. CDR1 is SEHNR, CDR2 FQNEAQ, per germline (reference sequence).